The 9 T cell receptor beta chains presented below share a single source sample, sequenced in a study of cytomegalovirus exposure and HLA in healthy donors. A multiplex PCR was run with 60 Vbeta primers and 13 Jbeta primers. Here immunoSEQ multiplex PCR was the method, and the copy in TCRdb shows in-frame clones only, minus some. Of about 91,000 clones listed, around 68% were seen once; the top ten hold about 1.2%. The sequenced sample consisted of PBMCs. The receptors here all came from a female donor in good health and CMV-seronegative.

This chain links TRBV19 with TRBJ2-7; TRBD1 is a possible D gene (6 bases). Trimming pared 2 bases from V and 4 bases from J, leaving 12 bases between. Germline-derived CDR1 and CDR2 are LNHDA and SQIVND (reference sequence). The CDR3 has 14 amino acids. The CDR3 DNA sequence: TGTGCCAGTAGTATATCTAGACAGGCTTACGAGCAGTACTTC. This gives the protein CASSISRQAYEQYF.

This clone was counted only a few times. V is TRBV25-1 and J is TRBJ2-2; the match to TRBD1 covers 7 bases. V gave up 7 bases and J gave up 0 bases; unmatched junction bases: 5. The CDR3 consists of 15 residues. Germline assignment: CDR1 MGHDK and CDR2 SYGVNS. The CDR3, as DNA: TGTGCCAGCACTCTGACAGGGTCGAACACCGGGGAGCTGTTTTTT. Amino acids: CASTLTGSNTGELFF.

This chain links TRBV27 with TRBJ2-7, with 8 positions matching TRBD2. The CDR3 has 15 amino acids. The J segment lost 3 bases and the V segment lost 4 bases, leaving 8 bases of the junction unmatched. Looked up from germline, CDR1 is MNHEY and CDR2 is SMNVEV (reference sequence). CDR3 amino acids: CASSSLSGSYYEQYF. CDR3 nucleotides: TGTGCCAGCAGTTCCCTGAGCGGGAGTTACTACGAGCAGTACTTC.

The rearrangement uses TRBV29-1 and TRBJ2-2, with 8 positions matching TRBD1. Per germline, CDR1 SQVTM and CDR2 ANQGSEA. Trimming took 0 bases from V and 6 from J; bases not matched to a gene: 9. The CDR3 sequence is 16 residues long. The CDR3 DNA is TGCAGCGTTGAAGATCGGAGGACAGGGATGGCCGGGGAGCTGTTTTTT. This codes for CSVEDRRTGMAGELFF.

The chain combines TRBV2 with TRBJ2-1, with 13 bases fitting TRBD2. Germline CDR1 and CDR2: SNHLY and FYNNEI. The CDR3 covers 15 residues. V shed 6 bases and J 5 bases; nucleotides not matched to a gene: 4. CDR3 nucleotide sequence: TGTGCCAGCAGAACAGGACTAGCGGGAGACAATGAGCAGTTCTTC. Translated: CASRTGLAGDNEQFF.

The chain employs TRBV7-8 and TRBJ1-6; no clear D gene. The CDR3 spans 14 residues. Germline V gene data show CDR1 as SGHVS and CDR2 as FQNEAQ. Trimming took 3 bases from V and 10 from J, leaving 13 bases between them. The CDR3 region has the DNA TGTGCCAGCAGCTTTGACATACTTGCCTCACCCCTCCACTTT. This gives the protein CASSFDILASPLHF.

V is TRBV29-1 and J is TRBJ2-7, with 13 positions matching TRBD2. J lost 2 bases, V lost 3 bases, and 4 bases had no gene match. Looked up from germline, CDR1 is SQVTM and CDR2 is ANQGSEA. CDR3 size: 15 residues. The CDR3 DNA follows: TGCAGCGTTGAGGGGACTAGCGGGAATCCCTACGAGCAGTACTTC. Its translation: CSVEGTSGNPYEQYF.

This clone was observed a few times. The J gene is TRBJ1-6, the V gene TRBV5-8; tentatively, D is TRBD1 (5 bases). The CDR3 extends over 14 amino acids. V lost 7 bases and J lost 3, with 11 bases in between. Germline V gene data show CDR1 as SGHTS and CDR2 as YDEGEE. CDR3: CASDSGLYNSPLHF. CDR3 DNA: TGTGCCAGCGACTCGGGACTCTATAATTCACCCCTCCACTTT.

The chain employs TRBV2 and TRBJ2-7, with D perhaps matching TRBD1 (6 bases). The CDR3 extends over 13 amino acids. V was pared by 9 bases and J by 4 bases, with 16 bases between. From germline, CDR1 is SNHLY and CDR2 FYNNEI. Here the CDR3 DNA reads TGTGCCAGTCATAACCCCGGACAGTACGAGCAGTACTTC. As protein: CASHNPGQYEQYF.